This TCR beta chain is drawn from a study of early T cells in non-severe SARS-CoV-2 infection. The study's findings and limits: Private and CD4 specificities were missed by VDJdb matching, skewed to anti-spike CD8.

This clonotype has just a few counts. The antigen remains unidentified. V shed 4 bases, J shed 4 bases, and the junction held 6 bases outside the gene matches. This CDR3 is 15 amino acids long. Germline CDR1 and CDR2: SNHLY and FYNNEI. MiXCR, applied by TCRdb to the 5' RACE reads, yields one record per CDR3 protein. Of around 83,000 distinct CDR3 sequences detected, 9.5% to 15% appear once; the ten largest clones hold approximately 4.7%. The rearrangement uses TRBV2 and TRBJ2-1; 8 bases align to TRBD1. The clonotype originates from an adult who was a healthcare worker with PCR-confirmed SARS-CoV-2 infection or an uninfected control (not recorded which). This specimen consisted of whole blood, obtained at baseline. The chain's CDR3 is CASSADRETYNEQFF. CDR3 bases: TGTGCCAGCAGTGCGGACAGGGAAACTTACAATGAGCAGTTCTTC.